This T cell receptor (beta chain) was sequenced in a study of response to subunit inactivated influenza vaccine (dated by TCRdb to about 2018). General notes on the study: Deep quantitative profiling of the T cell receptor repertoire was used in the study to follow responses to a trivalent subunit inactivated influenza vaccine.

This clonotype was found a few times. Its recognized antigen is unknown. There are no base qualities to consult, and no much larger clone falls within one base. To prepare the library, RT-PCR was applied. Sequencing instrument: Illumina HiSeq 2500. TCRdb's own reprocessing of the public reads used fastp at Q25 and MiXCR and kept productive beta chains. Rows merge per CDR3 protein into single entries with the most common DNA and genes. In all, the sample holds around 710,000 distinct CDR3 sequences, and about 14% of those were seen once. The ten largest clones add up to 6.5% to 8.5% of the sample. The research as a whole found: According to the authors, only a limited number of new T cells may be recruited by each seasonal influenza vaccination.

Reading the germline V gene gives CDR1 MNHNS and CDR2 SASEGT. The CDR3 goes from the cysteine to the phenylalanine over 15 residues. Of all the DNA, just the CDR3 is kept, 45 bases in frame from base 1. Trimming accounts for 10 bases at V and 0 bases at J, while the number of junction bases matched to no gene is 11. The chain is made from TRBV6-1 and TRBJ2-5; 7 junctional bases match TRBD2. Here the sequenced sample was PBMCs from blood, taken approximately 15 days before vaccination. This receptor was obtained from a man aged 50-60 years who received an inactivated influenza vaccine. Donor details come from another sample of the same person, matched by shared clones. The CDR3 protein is CATQRVGGYQETQYF. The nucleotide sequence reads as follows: TGTGCCACCCAGAGGGTGGGGGGGTACCAAGAGACCCAGTACTTC.